Listed below are T cell receptor beta chains from one sample, sequenced in a study. TCRdb redid the calling of the 5' RACE reads with MiXCR, one entry per CDR3 protein. Seen here are approximately 60,000 distinct CDR3 sequences, about 20% observed once, and the top ten hold just under 3%. The sample consisted of memory CD4+ T cells sorted from a lymph node. The receptors derive from a female donor with breast cancer. CDR3s include the opening cysteine and the closing phenylalanine or tryptophan.

CDR3aa | v_gene
CSVEGTSAGGSEQYF | TRBV29-1
CATRTLNLYTQYF | TRBV6-2/TRBV6-3
CASSHDSGRPDTQYF | TRBV4-1
CAGTGDRGGYGYTF | TRBV7-9
CSVMEGVNTEAFF | TRBV29-1
CASSVGSRSDTQYF | TRBV9
CASTRGILARVTGELFF | TRBV28
CSAGIAGQETQYF | TRBV20-1
CASSFGAGLDEQFF | TRBV5-1
CSATGTGATDTQYF | TRBV20-1
CASSSTTGRNTEAFF | TRBV6-2/TRBV6-3
CASSPTSGDRGRETF | TRBV18
CSASWGVSTDTQYF | TRBV20-1
CASSQVPGTGAYEQYF | TRBV4-1
CATRGLADTGELFF | TRBV24-1
CSAIGDYRTDTQYF | TRBV20-1
CASSSPSDRGQNGYTF | TRBV6-6
CASSSSGRGYSEQYF | TRBV28
CASGPDNSPLHF | TRBV6-5
CASSDGLNTEAFF | TRBV6-1
CASSMDRTAGNEQFF | TRBV19
CASSLDTPRLNSYNEQFF | TRBV5-1
CASLHGGASKREEAFF | TRBV6-2/TRBV6-3
CASSETGSSPLHF | TRBV6-5
CASSLRLDGEPQHF | TRBV7-2
CASSWGRALGGELFF | TRBV6-5
CASSLGKETQYF | TRBV5-1
CASSSRDGAYEQYF | TRBV5-1
CASRTLDGMGNTIYF | TRBV6-6
CSVEGQHYGYTF | TRBV29-1
CASSEAWDRVYEQYF | TRBV6-1
CASSLFSGVTREQYF | TRBV28
CASSSAPGHIVAEQYF | TRBV5-1